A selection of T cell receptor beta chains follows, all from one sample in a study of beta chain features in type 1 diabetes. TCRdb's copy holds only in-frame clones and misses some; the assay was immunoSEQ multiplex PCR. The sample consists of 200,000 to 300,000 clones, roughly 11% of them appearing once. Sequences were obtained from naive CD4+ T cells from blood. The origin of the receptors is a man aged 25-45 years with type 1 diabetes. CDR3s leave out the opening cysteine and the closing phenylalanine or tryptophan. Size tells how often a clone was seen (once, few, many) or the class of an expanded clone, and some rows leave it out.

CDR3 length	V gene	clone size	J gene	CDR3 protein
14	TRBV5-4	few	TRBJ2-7	ASSLDPGLGSYEQY
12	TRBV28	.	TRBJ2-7	ASSPGQGTGEQY
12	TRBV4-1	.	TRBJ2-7	ASSPTLDSSEQY
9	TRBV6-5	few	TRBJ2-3	ASSYQDTQY
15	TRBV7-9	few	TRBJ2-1	ASSPRLRGRSYNEQF
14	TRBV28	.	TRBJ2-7	ASSLFGTSGSYEQY
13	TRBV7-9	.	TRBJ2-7	ASSLAGTGPYEQY
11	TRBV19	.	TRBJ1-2	ASSIREHYGYT
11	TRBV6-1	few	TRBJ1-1	ASKVAGSTEAF
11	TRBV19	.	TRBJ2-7	ASSGQVGYEQY
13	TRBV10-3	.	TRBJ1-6	AIRDRGSYNSPLH
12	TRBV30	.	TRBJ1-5	AWSGGGGNQPQH
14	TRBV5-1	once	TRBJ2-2	ASSLDPGQGTGELF
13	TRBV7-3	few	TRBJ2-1	ASSLRLAGSNEQF
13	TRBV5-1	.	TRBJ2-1	ASSLGQGGSNEQF
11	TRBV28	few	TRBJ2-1	ASSLMQGGEQF